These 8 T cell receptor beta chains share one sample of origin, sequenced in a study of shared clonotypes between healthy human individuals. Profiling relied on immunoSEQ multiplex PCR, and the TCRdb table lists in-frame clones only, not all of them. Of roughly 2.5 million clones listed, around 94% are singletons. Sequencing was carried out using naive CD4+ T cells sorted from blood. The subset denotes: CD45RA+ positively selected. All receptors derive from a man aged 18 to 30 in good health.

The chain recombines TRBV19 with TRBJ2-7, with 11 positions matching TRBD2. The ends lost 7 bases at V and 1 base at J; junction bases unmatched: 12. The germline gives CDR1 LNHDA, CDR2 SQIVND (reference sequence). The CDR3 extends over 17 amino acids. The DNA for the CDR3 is TGTGCCAGTACCTCCAAGGGGGGACTAGCGGATTCCTACGAGCAGTACTTC. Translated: CASTSKGGLADSYEQYF.

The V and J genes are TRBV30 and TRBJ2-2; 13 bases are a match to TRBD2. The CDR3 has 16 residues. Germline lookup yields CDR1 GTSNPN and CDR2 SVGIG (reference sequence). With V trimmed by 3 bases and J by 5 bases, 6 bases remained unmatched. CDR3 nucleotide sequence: TGTGCCTGGAGCAGGGGACTAGCGGGAAAAACCGGGGAGCTGTTTTTT. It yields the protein CAWSRGLAGKTGELFF.

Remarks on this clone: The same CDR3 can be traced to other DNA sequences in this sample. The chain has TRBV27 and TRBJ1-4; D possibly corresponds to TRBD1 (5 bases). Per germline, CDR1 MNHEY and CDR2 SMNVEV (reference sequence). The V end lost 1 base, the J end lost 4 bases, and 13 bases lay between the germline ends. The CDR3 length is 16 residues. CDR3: CASSLWGGSSNEKLFF. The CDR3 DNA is TGTGCCAGCAGTTTATGGGGCGGCAGCAGTAATGAAAAACTGTTTTTT. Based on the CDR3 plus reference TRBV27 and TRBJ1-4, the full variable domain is EAQVTQNPRYLITVTGKKLTVTCSQNMNHEYMSWYRQDPGLGLRQIYYSMNVEVTDKGDVPEGYKVSRKEKRNFPLILESPSPNQTSLYFCASSLWGGSSNEKLFFGSGTQLSVL.

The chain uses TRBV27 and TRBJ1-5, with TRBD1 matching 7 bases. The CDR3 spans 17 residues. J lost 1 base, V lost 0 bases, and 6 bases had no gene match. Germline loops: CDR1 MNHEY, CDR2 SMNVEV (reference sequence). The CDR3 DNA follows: TGTGCCAGCAGTTTATCTCGACCGGGACAGAGCAATCAGCCCCAGCATTTT. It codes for CASSLSRPGQSNQPQHF.

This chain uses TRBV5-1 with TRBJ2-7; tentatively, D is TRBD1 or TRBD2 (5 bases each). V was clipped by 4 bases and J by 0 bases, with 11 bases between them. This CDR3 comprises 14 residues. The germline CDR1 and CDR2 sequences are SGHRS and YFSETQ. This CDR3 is CASSGGPPSYEQYF. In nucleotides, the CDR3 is TGCGCCAGCAGCGGGGGACCGCCCTCCTACGAGCAGTACTTC.

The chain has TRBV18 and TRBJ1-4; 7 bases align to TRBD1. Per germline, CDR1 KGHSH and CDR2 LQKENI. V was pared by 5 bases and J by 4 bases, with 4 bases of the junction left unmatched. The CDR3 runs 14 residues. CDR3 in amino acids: CASSKTGNNEKLFF. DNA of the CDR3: TGTGCCAGCTCAAAGACAGGGAATAATGAAAAACTGTTTTTT.

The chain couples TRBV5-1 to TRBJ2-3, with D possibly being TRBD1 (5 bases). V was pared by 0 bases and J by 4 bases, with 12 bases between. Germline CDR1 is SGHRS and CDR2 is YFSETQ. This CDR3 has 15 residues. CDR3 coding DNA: TGCGCCAGCAGCTTGGGGTCCTCCAGGGCAGATACGCAGTATTTT. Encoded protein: CASSLGSSRADTQYF. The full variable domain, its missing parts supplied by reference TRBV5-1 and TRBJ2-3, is KAGVTQTPRYLIKTRGQQVTLSCSPISGHRSVSWYQQTPGQGLQFLFEYFSETQRNKGNFPGRFSGRQFSNSRSEMNVSTLELGDSALYLCASSLGSSRADTQYFGPGTRLTVL.

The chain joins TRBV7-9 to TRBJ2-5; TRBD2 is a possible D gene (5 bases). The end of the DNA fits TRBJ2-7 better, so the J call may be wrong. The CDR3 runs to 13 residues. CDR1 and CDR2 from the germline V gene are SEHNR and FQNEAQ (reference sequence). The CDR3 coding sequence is TGTGCCAGCAGCTTAGTGGGCGGGTTCGAGCAGTACTTC. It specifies CASSLVGGFEQYF.